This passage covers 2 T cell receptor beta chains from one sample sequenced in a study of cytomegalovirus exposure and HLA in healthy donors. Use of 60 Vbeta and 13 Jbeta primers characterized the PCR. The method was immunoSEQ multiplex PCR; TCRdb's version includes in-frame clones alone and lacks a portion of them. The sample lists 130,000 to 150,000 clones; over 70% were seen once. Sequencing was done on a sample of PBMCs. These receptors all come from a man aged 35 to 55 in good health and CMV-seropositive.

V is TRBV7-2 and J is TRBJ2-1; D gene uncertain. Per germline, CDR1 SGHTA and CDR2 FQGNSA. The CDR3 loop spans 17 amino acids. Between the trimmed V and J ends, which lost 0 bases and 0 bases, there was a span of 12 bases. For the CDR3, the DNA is TGTGCCAGCAGCTTAGCGTCAGGCGCGAGCTCCTACAATGAGCAGTTCTTC. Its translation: CASSLASGASSYNEQFF.

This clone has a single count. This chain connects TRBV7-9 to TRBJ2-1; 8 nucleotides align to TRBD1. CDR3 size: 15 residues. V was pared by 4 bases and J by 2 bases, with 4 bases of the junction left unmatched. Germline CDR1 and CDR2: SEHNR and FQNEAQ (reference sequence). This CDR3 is CASSSQDRAYNEQFF. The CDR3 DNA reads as TGTGCCAGCAGCTCTCAGGACAGGGCCTACAATGAGCAGTTCTTC.